Each of the 2 T cell receptor beta chains below was sequenced from the same sample in a study of blood T cell repertoires in COVID-19. Sequencing was performed with immunoSEQ multiplex PCR; in TCRdb, only in-frame clones are kept and a portion is missing. This sample has roughly 500,000 clones, with approximately 87% found just once. The specimen sequenced was PBMCs or T cells enriched from blood (not recorded which). The source of these receptors is a middle-aged woman who had recovered from COVID-19.

This sequence joins TRBV5-6 and TRBJ1-3; D may be TRBD1 (5 bases). V was shortened by 5 bases and J by 7 bases, with 13 bases between the two germline ends. Germline assignment: CDR1 SGHDT and CDR2 YYEEEE. CDR3 length: 13 residues. This CDR3 reads CASRSWGGNTIYF. Written as DNA, the CDR3 is TGTGCCAGCAGATCCTGGGGGGGTAACACCATATATTTT.

The V gene is TRBV6-6, the J gene TRBJ2-7; TRBD2 agrees at 8 bases. CDR3 size: 16 residues. J lost 3 bases, V lost 0 bases, and 7 bases had no gene match. Germline V gene sequence: CDR1 MNHNY, CDR2 SVGAGI (reference sequence). CDR3 coding DNA: TGTGCCAGCAGTTACTCTTCACTAGCGGAACACTACGAGCAGTACTTC. Its protein product is CASSYSSLAEHYEQYF.